One sample yielded the 9 T cell receptor beta chains listed below, sequenced in a study of CD8+CD57+ T cells in acquired aplastic anemia. Sequencing was done on patients that had shown CD8+CD57+ cell expansion by flow cytometry. The TCR beta profiling, which covered VDJ combination and CDR3 sequence, was carried out using genomic DNA as the template. TCRdb re-called the reads with MiXCR, one entry per CDR3 protein. This sample yields 300,000 or so distinct CDR3 sequences, of which approximately 60% are seen a single time; roughly 1.2% belongs to the top ten. Sequenced material: sorted CD4+, CD8+, or CD8+CD57+ T cells (not recorded which) from PBMCs. These receptors were obtained from a human donor with aplastic anemia.

This chain uses TRBV7-2 with TRBJ1-1, with D perhaps TRBD1 (5 bases). V shed 1 base and J shed 5 bases, with 17 bases lying between them. The CDR3 is made up of 16 amino acids. Looked up from germline, CDR1 is SGHTA and CDR2 is FQGNSA. CDR3 in amino acids: CASSLDRDLSWTEAFF. The CDR3 bases are TGTGCCAGCAGCTTAGACCGGGACCTAAGTTGGACTGAAGCTTTCTTT.

This clonotype was detected only a few times. The chain joins TRBV5-1 to TRBJ2-1; 9 positions match TRBD2. The CDR3 runs to 15 residues. Trimming at V came to 7 bases and at J to 8 bases, leaving 13 bases not matched to a gene. CDR1 is SGHRS and CDR2 is YFSETQ in the germline V gene. In DNA form, the CDR3 reads TGCGCCAGCTCAACCGGGACTAGCAATGGCGATGAGCAGTTCTTC. Amino acids: CASSTGTSNGDEQFF.

This sequence joins TRBV30 and TRBJ2-3; TRBD1 agrees at 9 bases. The V gene's germline CDR1 is GTSNPN and CDR2 SVGIG (reference sequence). V lost 2 bases to trimming and J lost 3 bases; unmatched junction nucleotides: 3. This CDR3 comprises 14 residues. The CDR3 reads CAWSPGQGTDTQYF. CDR3 nucleotides: TGTGCCTGGAGTCCTGGACAGGGGACAGATACGCAGTATTTT.

The V call is TRBV3-1, the J call TRBJ1-1; possible D gene TRBD1, 6 bases. Germline values: CDR1 LGHDT, CDR2 YNNKEL (reference sequence). The CDR3 totals 12 residues. The V end was cut by 3 bases, the J end by 10 bases, with 12 bases between. DNA for the CDR3: TGTGCCAGCAGCCACACCCGACAGGTAGCTTTCTTT. Translating it yields CASSHTRQVAFF.

This clonotype was detected only once. The rearrangement links TRBV11-2 to TRBJ2-3; 14 positions agree with TRBD2. Germline assignment: CDR1 SGHAT and CDR2 FQNNGV. After removal of 3 bases from V and 4 bases from J, the junction contained 3 bases not matched to a gene. This CDR3 has 16 amino acids. The CDR3 DNA reads as TGTGCCAGCAGCTTGACTAGCGGGAGGGCCTCAGATACGCAGTATTTT. Residues: CASSLTSGRASDTQYF. The variable domain in full, with the rest retrieved from reference TRBV11-2 and TRBJ2-3, is EAGVAQSPRYKIIEKRQSVAFWCNPISGHATLYWYQQILGQGPKLLIQFQNNGVVDDSQLPKDRFSAERLKGVDSTLKIQPAKLEDSAVYLCASSLTSGRASDTQYFGPGTRLTVL.

Worth noting for this clonotype: A junction boundary mismatches the germline segment, possibly from a read error. The chain couples TRBV19 to TRBJ1-1; the D gene is possibly TRBD1 (5 bases). The V gene's germline CDR1 is LNHDA and CDR2 SQIVND (reference sequence). The CDR3 spans 13 residues. CDR3 amino acids: CATIDSWNTEALF. DNA of the CDR3: TGTGCCACCATCGACAGCTGGAACACTGAAGCTCTCTTT.

This clonotype was recorded at least ten times. The chain joins TRBV20-1 to TRBJ2-7; TRBD2 matches at 8 bases. CDR3 length equals 15 residues. J gave up 0 bases and V 3 bases, and 7 bases lay outside the gene matches. Germline CDR1 DFQATT, CDR2 SNEGSKA (reference sequence). This CDR3 reads CSARRGVQSSYEQYF. In DNA, the CDR3 is TGCAGTGCTAGGCGGGGGGTCCAGAGCTCCTACGAGCAGTACTTC.

The CDR3 nucleotides read TGCGCCAGCAGTGAAAGGGGGAGCTCCTACGAGCAGTACTTC. This sequence encodes CASSERGSSYEQYF. The gene calls are TRBV10-2 and TRBJ2-7; D is possibly TRBD1 (6 bases). CDR1 is WSHSY, CDR2 SAAADI, per germline. The ends were cut back, 3 bases at V and 0 bases at J, with 9 bases in the middle. The CDR3 totals 14 residues.

This clonotype occurred a few times. V usage is TRBV7-9 and J usage is TRBJ2-1; 10 bases agree with TRBD2. The V gene's germline CDR1 is SEHNR and CDR2 FQNEAQ (reference sequence). The length of the CDR3 is 15 residues. J gave up 6 bases and V 1 base, and 3 bases lay outside the gene matches. The CDR3, as DNA: TGTGCCAGCAGCTTAGAGCGGGGGGGGGGCAATGAGCAGTTCTTC. Protein: CASSLERGGGNEQFF.